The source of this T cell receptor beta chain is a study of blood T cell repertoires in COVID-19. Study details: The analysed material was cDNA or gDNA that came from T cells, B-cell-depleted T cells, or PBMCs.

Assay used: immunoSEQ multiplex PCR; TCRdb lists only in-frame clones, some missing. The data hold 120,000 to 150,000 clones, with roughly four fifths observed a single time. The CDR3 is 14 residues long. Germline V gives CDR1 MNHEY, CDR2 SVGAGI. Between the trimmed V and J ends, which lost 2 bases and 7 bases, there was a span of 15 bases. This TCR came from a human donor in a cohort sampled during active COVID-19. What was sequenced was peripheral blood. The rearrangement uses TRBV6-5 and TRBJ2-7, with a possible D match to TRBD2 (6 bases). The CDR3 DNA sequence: TGTGCCAGCAGTTACACCGGGGGTTTGTCTGAGCAGTACTTC. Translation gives CASSYTGGLSEQYF.